Shown below are 13 T cell receptor beta chains from a single sample sequenced in a study of cytomegalovirus exposure and HLA in healthy donors. In the PCR, 60 Vbeta and 13 Jbeta primers were used. Method: immunoSEQ multiplex PCR; TCRdb's copy keeps in-frame clones and lacks some. The sample consists of 120,000 or so clones, 75% to 80% of them appearing once. Sequencing was carried out using PBMCs. The receptor source for this set is a woman between 40 and 55 years old in good health and CMV-seronegative.

The chain is built from TRBV5-6 and TRBJ2-5, with a weak D call TRBD2 (6 bases). CDR1 and CDR2 from the germline V gene are SGHDT and YYEEEE. Trimming pared 0 bases from V and 4 bases from J, leaving 7 bases between. The CDR3 consists of 13 residues. The CDR3 coding sequence is TGTGCCAGCAGCTTGGAAGCGGGAGAGACCCAGTACTTC. Translated: CASSLEAGETQYF. The full variable domain, its missing parts supplied by reference TRBV5-6 and TRBJ2-5, is DAGVTQSPTHLIKTRGQQVTLRCSPKSGHDTVSWYQQALGQGPQFIFQYYEEEERQRGNFPDRFSGHQFPNYSSELNVNALLLGDSALYLCASSLEAGETQYFGPGTRLLVL.

The chain is built from TRBV5-1 and TRBJ2-3; 12 bases map to TRBD2. Trimming took 2 bases from V and 3 from J; bases not matched to a gene: 7. The CDR3 has 17 residues. Germline-derived CDR1 and CDR2 are SGHRS and YFSETQ. CDR3 region: CASSFGPGTSGTDTQYF. In DNA form, the CDR3 reads TGCGCCAGCAGCTTCGGGCCCGGGACTAGCGGGACAGATACGCAGTATTTT. The whole variable domain, remainder taken from reference TRBV5-1 and TRBJ2-3, is KAGVTQTPRYLIKTRGQQVTLSCSPISGHRSVSWYQQTPGQGLQFLFEYFSETQRNKGNFPGRFSGRQFSNSRSEMNVSTLELGDSALYLCASSFGPGTSGTDTQYFGPGTRLTVL.

This chain uses TRBV7-8 with TRBJ1-6; possible D gene TRBD1, 5 bases. The CDR3 spans 14 residues. Between the trimmed V and J ends, which lost 1 base and 7 bases, there was a span of 8 bases. Germline V gene data show CDR1 as SGHVS and CDR2 as FQNEAQ. The CDR3 DNA reads TGTGCCAGCAGCTTAGGGGGGGTGAATTCACCCCTCCACTTT. This sequence encodes CASSLGGVNSPLHF.

V usage is TRBV28 and J usage is TRBJ2-3; TRBD1 might be the D (6 bases). Trimming removed 11 bases at V and 2 bases at J, with 20 bases between. The germline V gene has CDR1 MDHEN and CDR2 SYDVKM. This CDR3 has 15 amino acids. CDR3 nucleotides: TGTGCCGGACCCTCCCGGACAGAGTACACAGATACGCAGTATTTT. This codes for CAGPSRTEYTDTQYF.

The chain recombines TRBV5-1 with TRBJ1-3; D gene ambiguous. V lost 2 bases to trimming and J lost 0 bases, with 6 bases between them. Per germline, CDR1 SGHRS and CDR2 YFSETQ. The CDR3 has 14 residues. As DNA, the CDR3 is TGCGCCAGCAGCTTAGACTTCTCTGGAAACACCATATATTTT. It yields the protein CASSLDFSGNTIYF.

The chain combines TRBV5-1 with TRBJ1-1; no firm D call. Germline V lookup: CDR1 SGHRS, CDR2 YFSETQ. Deletions cut 0 bases from V and 1 base from J, with 7 bases between. This CDR3 is built from 14 residues. CDR3 loop: CASSLARSNTEAFF. The CDR3 nucleotides are TGCGCCAGCAGCTTGGCCAGGTCGAACACTGAAGCTTTCTTT. Together with reference TRBV5-1 and TRBJ1-1, the CDR3 gives the full variable domain: KAGVTQTPRYLIKTRGQQVTLSCSPISGHRSVSWYQQTPGQGLQFLFEYFSETQRNKGNFPGRFSGRQFSNSRSEMNVSTLELGDSALYLCASSLARSNTEAFFGQGTRLTVV.

V is TRBV4-1 and J is TRBJ1-2, with a possible D match to TRBD1 (6 bases). Germline CDR1 and CDR2: MGHRA and YSYEKL. Between the trimmed V and J ends, which lost 7 bases and 2 bases, there was a span of 17 bases. CDR3 length equals 15 residues. CDR3 sequence: CASKRSVGQNYGYTF. The CDR3 nucleotides read TGCGCCAGCAAGAGGTCGGTAGGACAGAACTATGGCTACACCTTC.

The chain couples TRBV7-9 to TRBJ1-3, with D uncertain. With 6 bases removed from V and 4 bases from J, the gap between germline ends came to 10 bases. The germline V gene encodes CDR1 SEHNR and CDR2 FQNEAQ (reference sequence). CDR3 length: 13 amino acids. Written as DNA, the CDR3 is TGTGCCAGCAGAGGACTCACGGGAAACACCATATATTTT. This gives the protein CASRGLTGNTIYF.

V is TRBV6-5 and J is TRBJ1-2, with D perhaps TRBD1 (5 bases). The germline V gene encodes CDR1 MNHEY and CDR2 SVGAGI. This CDR3 comprises 14 residues. V was shortened by 5 bases and J by 4 bases, with 14 bases between the two germline ends. The CDR3 DNA is TGTGCCAGCAGTGCTAACGGGGGAACCTATGGCTACACCTTC. Its translation: CASSANGGTYGYTF.

This clone was picked up one time. This sequence joins TRBV4-3 and TRBJ2-1; 7 positions agree with TRBD2. Germline CDR1 LGHNA, CDR2 YSLEER. Trimming at V came to 1 base and at J to 4 bases, leaving 4 bases not matched to a gene. There are 15 residues in the CDR3. CDR3 amino acids: CASSQGASGYNEQFF. The CDR3, as DNA: TGCGCCAGCAGCCAAGGGGCTAGCGGATACAATGAGCAGTTCTTC.

V usage is TRBV19 and J usage is TRBJ2-7; D perhaps matches TRBD1 (6 bases). Trimming cost V 6 bases and J 6 bases, with 30 bases left between them. Germline values: CDR1 LNHDA, CDR2 SQIVND (reference sequence). The length of the CDR3 is 18 residues. CDR3 sequence reads: CASRKLQGTSTIGGEQYF. In DNA, the CDR3 is TGTGCCAGTAGGAAACTACAGGGCACCTCAACAATTGGGGGCGAGCAGTACTTC. Full variable domain (remainder filled in from reference TRBV19 and TRBJ2-7): DGGITQSPKYLFRKEGQNVTLSCEQNLNHDAMYWYRQDPGQGLRLIYYSQIVNDFQKGDIAEGYSVSREKKESFPLTVTSAQKNPTAFYLCASRKLQGTSTIGGEQYFGPGTRLTVT.

The gene calls are TRBV5-1 and TRBJ2-2; weak D call: TRBD1 (6 bases). This CDR3 comprises 14 residues. Germline V CDR1 and CDR2: SGHRS, YFSETQ. V lost 4 bases, J lost 3 bases, and 10 bases lay in between. CDR3 coding DNA: TGCGCCAGCAGCCGTAACAGGGACACCGGGGAGCTGTTTTTT. Translation gives CASSRNRDTGELFF.

This chain links TRBV19 with TRBJ1-1; 8 nucleotides match TRBD1. Germline CDR1 reads LNHDA; CDR2 reads SQIVND (reference sequence). The CDR3 spans 14 residues. Germline trimming cut 11 bases from V and 4 bases from J; bases unmatched to any gene: 12. The CDR3 loop reads CAAISGQGGTEAFF. The CDR3 DNA reads as TGTGCCGCCATATCAGGACAGGGTGGCACTGAAGCTTTCTTT. Together with reference TRBV19 and TRBJ1-1, the CDR3 gives the full variable domain: DGGITQSPKYLFRKEGQNVTLSCEQNLNHDAMYWYRQDPGQGLRLIYYSQIVNDFQKGDIAEGYSVSREKKESFPLTVTSAQKNPTAFYLCAAISGQGGTEAFFGQGTRLTVV.